What follows describes a single T cell receptor (beta chain). Its antigen is currently unknown. This sample was taken from a study of early T cells in non-severe SARS-CoV-2 infection. The CDR3 is made up of 14 amino acids. Germline V gives CDR1 LNHDA, CDR2 SQIVND (reference sequence). Trimming cost V 5 bases and J 3 bases, with 13 bases left between them. General study findings and limits: Private and CD4 specificities were missed by VDJdb matching, which favored anti-spike CD8 responses.

In the library, individual cDNA molecules carried attached unique molecular identifiers. A single record per CDR3 protein comes from TCRdb applying MiXCR to the 5' RACE reads. The data contain some 81,000 distinct CDR3 sequences, about 15% of them singletons. The chain combines TRBV19 with TRBJ1-1; unclear D gene. This clonotype originated in an adult who was a healthcare worker with PCR-confirmed SARS-CoV-2 infection or an uninfected control (not recorded which). The sample was whole blood. The CDR3, as DNA: TGTGCCAGTAGTCCGATGGGATCGGACACTGAAGCTTTCTTT. Protein sequence: CASSPMGSDTEAFF.